The sequence of this TCR beta chain was determined in a study of blood T cell repertoires in COVID-19. Study information: The samples span acute and convalescent COVID-19 from the United States, Italy and Spain. T cells, B-cell-depleted T cells, or PBMCs provided the cDNA or gDNA that served as material.

Trimming removed 1 base from V and 6 bases from J; junction bases left unmatched: 10. This CDR3 is 17 amino acids long. CDR1 LNHNV and CDR2 YYDKDF come from the germline V gene (reference sequence). Methods used by the authors: Reference gene primer amplification in the assay estimated nucleated cell counts. TCRdb's copy holds only in-frame clones and misses some; the assay was immunoSEQ multiplex PCR. The V and J calls and clone size were taken over from that table, and D and trimming were inferred from the DNA. This sample carries about 230,000 clones, approximately 84% of them seen once, and the ten largest clones take around a tenth.

Material: peripheral blood. The sequence was collected from a man aged 50-60 years with COVID-19, enrolled during active disease. The chain couples TRBV15 to TRBJ2-1, with TRBD2 matching over 9 bases. The CDR3 DNA follows: TGTGCCACCAGCAGAGGGGAGGGACTAGCCCGGGGCAATGAGCAGTTCTTC. Translated: CATSRGEGLARGNEQFF.